This TCR beta chain stems from a study of cytotoxic CD8 clonotypes in ibrutinib-treated CLL. As regards this clone: Antigen specificity is unknown. The sample carries other DNA sequences with the same CDR3.

Whole-study results and caveats: The times at which samples were taken varied between sustained-remission and progressing patients. Higher circulating CD8+ T-cell counts strongly accompanied higher baseline clonality, above age-matched healthy donors.

Assay used: immunoSEQ multiplex PCR; TCRdb lists only in-frame clones, some missing. The data contain approximately 340,000 clones, roughly 71% of them singletons. The germline V gene has CDR1 SNHLY and CDR2 FYNNEI. After removal of 4 bases from V and 0 bases from J, the junction contained 0 bases not matched to a gene. This CDR3 comprises 15 residues. The material sequenced was PBMCs, taken after 36 months of ibrutinib treatment. The sequence derives from a human donor with chronic lymphocytic leukemia. This chain connects TRBV2 to TRBJ2-3, with TRBD2 matching over 11 bases. CDR3 nucleotides: TGTGCCAGCAGTGGACTAGCGGGGAGCACAGATACGCAGTATTTT. It codes for CASSGLAGSTDTQYF.